The 8 T cell receptor beta chains reported below all come from one sample, sequenced in a study of cytomegalovirus exposure and HLA in healthy donors. Vbeta (60) and Jbeta (13) primers were used in the PCR. TCRdb keeps only in-frame clones here, not all; method: immunoSEQ multiplex PCR. The sample yields 130,000 or so clones, approximately 72% seen once. The sequenced sample was PBMCs. Receptors were obtained from a woman aged 60 to 75 in good health and CMV-seronegative.

This clone occurred a few times. CDR3 loop: CASRLTGQNNSPLHF. The CDR3 DNA reads TGTGCCAGCAGATTGACGGGACAGAATAATTCACCCCTCCACTTT. The chain recombines TRBV6-5 with TRBJ1-6, with 7 bases aligning to TRBD1. The CDR3 totals 15 residues. J lost 5 bases, V lost 6 bases, and 7 bases had no gene match. Germline V gene lookup returns CDR1 MNHEY and CDR2 SVGAGI.

The rearrangement uses TRBV4-3 and TRBJ2-5, with TRBD2 identical over 10 bases. The CDR3 extends over 17 amino acids. The J segment lost 4 bases and the V segment lost 6 bases, leaving 14 bases of the junction unmatched. Germline loops: CDR1 LGHNA, CDR2 YSLEER. CDR3 sequence reads: CASSPVRAGGQGETQYF. The CDR3 nucleotides read TGCGCCAGCAGTCCGGTGCGAGCGGGGGGGCAGGGAGAGACCCAGTACTTC.

This rearrangement joins TRBV19 to TRBJ2-3; 7 bases are shared with TRBD2. V shed 9 bases and J 6 bases; nucleotides not matched to a gene: 15. The germline CDR1 and CDR2 sequences are LNHDA and SQIVND (reference sequence). This CDR3 comprises 15 residues. As DNA, the CDR3 is TGTGCCAGCAGCCTCCAGCGGGGCCTCCGGGATACGCAGTATTTT. It specifies CASSLQRGLRDTQYF.

V gene TRBV5-6 combines with J gene TRBJ1-2; TRBD1 matches 8 bases. Germline values: CDR1 SGHDT, CDR2 YYEEEE. J was trimmed by 4 bases and V by 3 bases; bases with no gene match: 8. This CDR3 region has 15 residues. CDR3 sequence reads: CASSWQGARGYGYTF. CDR3 nucleotides: TGTGCCAGCAGCTGGCAGGGGGCCAGGGGCTATGGCTACACCTTC.

The chain has TRBV19 and TRBJ2-3; 9 bases agree with TRBD1. With V trimmed by 3 bases and J by 6 bases, 7 bases remained unmatched. Germline CDR1 is LNHDA and CDR2 is SQIVND (reference sequence). The CDR3 is made up of 15 amino acids. The DNA of the CDR3 is TGTGCCAGTAGTATGGGGGACAGGGTACTGGATACGCAGTATTTT. It codes for CASSMGDRVLDTQYF.

This clone was recorded a few times. The J gene is TRBJ2-7, the V gene TRBV1; TRBD2, the D gene given by the table, was not confirmed from the DNA. TRBV1 is a documented pseudogene. There are 14 residues in the CDR3. The CDR3 spells CTSSQGGGGDEQYF. Written as DNA, the CDR3 is TGCACCAGCAGCCAGGGCGGGGGAGGAGACGAGCAGTACTTC.

This CDR3 is CASSSGTGYEQYF. The CDR3 nucleotides are TGCGCCAGCAGCTCGGGGACAGGGTACGAGCAGTACTTC. The rearrangement links TRBV5-1 to TRBJ2-7, with 9 positions matching TRBD1. There are 13 residues in the CDR3. Germline loops: CDR1 SGHRS, CDR2 YFSETQ. With 3 bases clipped from V and 4 bases from J, the junction kept 2 bases outside the gene matches.

This clone showed up just a few times. The rearrangement uses TRBV6-6 and TRBJ1-1; 8 bases align to TRBD1. From germline, CDR1 is MNHNY and CDR2 SVGAGI (reference sequence). There are 13 residues in the CDR3. With 6 bases clipped from V and 5 bases from J, the junction kept 5 bases outside the gene matches. The CDR3 loop is CASRGTGETEAFF. The CDR3, as DNA: TGTGCCAGCAGGGGGACAGGTGAAACTGAAGCTTTCTTT.